This T cell receptor beta chain was sequenced in a study of blood T cell repertoires in COVID-19. Looking at the study overall: PBMCs, B-cell-depleted T cells, or T cells provided the cDNA or gDNA that made up the material.

Methods used by the authors: The assay estimated nucleated cells by amplifying reference gene primers. TCRdb keeps only in-frame clones here, not all; method: immunoSEQ multiplex PCR. The V and J calls and clone size are taken from that table; D and trimming were inferred from the DNA. The sample records more than 85,000 clones, roughly 85% being singletons. The germline V gene encodes CDR1 ENHRY and CDR2 SYGVKD. This CDR3 is 13 amino acids long. Trimming took 3 bases from V and 6 from J, leaving 11 bases between them. The rearrangement links TRBV10-3 to TRBJ1-2; D is uncertain. The sequenced sample consisted of peripheral blood. The clonotype was recovered from an older woman with acute or convalescent COVID-19. The CDR3 coding sequence is TGTGCCATCAGTGATTCCGGGGTGGATGGCTACACCTTC. This codes for CAISDSGVDGYTF.